The clone carrying this T cell receptor beta chain appeared many times. Its antigen is unknown. The source of the sample is a study of blood T cells in healthy people across ages. Study-wide points: A strong correlation was seen between TCR beta diversity and naive T cell percentage. Without sorted subsets, naive and antigen-experienced compartments could not be conclusively compared.

CDR1 and CDR2 from the germline V gene are SNHLY and FYNNEI. V trimming: 6 bases; J trimming: 4 bases; junction bases outside the gene matches: 4. The CDR3 sequence is 13 residues long. For the second PCR, which ran for roughly 6 to 12 cycles, a sample-barcoded 5' primer and a J-beta primer mix were used. All samples gave at least 2.5 million CDR3-containing paired-end reads. TCRdb analysed the 5' RACE reads with MiXCR anew, one entry per CDR3 protein. The sample holds some 1.5 million distinct CDR3 sequences, 25% to 30% seen once. In terms of origin and age, donors were healthy Caucasian individuals from Russia aged about 6 to 90.

This receptor was obtained from a woman in her 30s in good health. V gene TRBV2 combines with J gene TRBJ2-7, with 9 nucleotides matching TRBD1. The specimen sequenced was blood. The CDR3 DNA follows: TGTGCCAGCAGGGACAGGGGAACGTACGAGCAGTACTTC. Its protein product is CASRDRGTYEQYF.